This TCR beta chain is drawn from a study of vaccination and CD4 T cells after COVID-19 (dated by TCRdb to between 2021 and 2024). Some background on the complete study: SARS-CoV-2 positivity had been established in the convalescent patients by nasal swab PCR, and mild disease was recorded in several of these patients and severe disease in one. Post-COVID blood samples from convalescent patients were collected a median of roughly 100 days after diagnosis, with a range of about 35 to 180 days. Each participant got two doses of either the Pfizer-BioNTech BNT162b2 vaccine (n=8) or the Moderna mRNA-1273 vaccine (n=2). Control cultures used a CEFX viral epitope pool as positive control, an HIV-1 Nef peptide pool as negative control, or no peptide. The cultures were stimulated with overlapping spike peptide pools from SARS-CoV-2 and from the common cold coronaviruses HCoV-NL63, HCoV-OC43 and HCoV-229E. In the convalescent cohort there were six males and four females, among whom were two Hispanic individuals, seven Caucasians, two Asians and one multiracial person. Post-vaccine blood samples were taken a median of roughly 72 days after the second vaccine dose, with a range of roughly 13 to 250 days. In under twelve COVID-19 convalescent patients and a handful of infection-naive healthy vaccine recipients, researchers compared the spike-specific CD4+ TCR repertoire from before mRNA vaccination with the repertoire from after. The paper as a whole reports these results and caveats: Among the post-vaccine SARS-CoV-2-reactive clones in convalescent patients, a median 86.3% showed up only after vaccination, which suggests vaccine-specific priming. The median count of SARS-CoV-2-reactive clonotypes went up from 20 to 25 after infection to 35 to 40 after vaccination, although the change was not significant. The number of convalescent patients in the study was relatively small, and the study did not examine early timepoints following natural infection. Nearly all vaccine-specific clones in convalescent patients (304 of 307) were mono-reactive for SARS-CoV-2 spike rather than cross-reactive with common cold coronaviruses.

Per the publication, the treatment or condition label means: roughly ten-day PBMC culture with coronavirus spike peptide pools or control peptides (ViraFEST assay). The ViraFEST assay, used in the study, expanded antigen-specific T cells with peptide pools and then identified the expanded clonotypes through TCR sequencing. The convalescent patients' positive SARS-CoV-2 PCR tests were from March to December 2020, which was before the Alpha, Beta and Delta variants emerged in the United States. PBMCs were cultured at around 2 million per well in IMDM supplemented with around 5.5% human AB serum and 8.5 to 10 IU/ml IL-2, with about 10 ug/ml peptide pools added. Half of the culture medium was replaced with fresh IL-2-containing medium on days 3 and 7. After about 11 days of culture, CD4+ T cells were isolated by negative selection using the EasySep CD4+ T cell isolation kit. Ficoll-Paque Plus gradient centrifugation was used to isolate PBMCs from whole blood, and the isolated PBMCs were then either used fresh or cryopreserved at -140C. Culture conditions were generally each tested in triplicate wells.

The CDR3 has 14 amino acids, counting the end cysteine and phenylalanine. The sequence is cut down to CDR3 DNA, 42 bases in frame from base 1. V and J are truncated by 4 bases and 8 bases respectively, leaving an intervening sequence of 15 bases. CDR1 and CDR2 were assigned from the germline V gene (reference sequence) as SEHNR and FQNEAQ. The library relied on PCR. At the Johns Hopkins FTIC core, DNA from the cultured CD4+ T cells underwent TCR sequencing with the Oncomine TCR Beta short-read assay. Genomic DNA was extracted from the cultured CD4+ T cells with the QIAamp micro DNA kit. Oncomine TCR Beta libraries from cultured CD4+ T cells were pooled using unique dual indexes and sequenced on an Illumina iSeq 100. The published analysis was carried out like this. Non-productive sequences were filtered out, and CDR3s that did not start with C, did not end with F or W, or were shorter than 7 amino acids were discarded. Antigen-specific clonotypes were identified with the MANAFEST web application by comparing peptide-stimulated wells with reference and other culture wells. For a clone to be called positive, the clone needed an FDR below 0.05, an odds ratio above 5, and a productive frequency above 0.1% in at least two of three replicate wells. Cross-reactive clonotypes were defined as significantly expanded in both SARS-CoV-2 spike wells and at least one common cold coronavirus spike condition. Levenshtein distances (stringdist) and unrooted phylogenetic trees (ape) in R version 3.6.1 were used to assess CDR3 homology. TCRdb reran the public reads through fastp at Q25 and MiXCR, keeping productive beta chains. Each CDR3 protein gets just one entry, which takes the most common genes and DNA from the rows behind it. Here the V and J calls rest on TCRdb's processing, not on the authors' analysis. This sample holds 8,500 to 14,000 distinct CDR3 sequences; about 75% were observed only once. In total, the top ten clones hold around a tenth of the sample.

As to this clonotype: This receptor's antigen is unknown. One base away there is no much larger clone; base qualities are not given.

The specimen was CD4+ T cells from blood, cultured in vitro. This clonotype was sampled from a human donor who had recovered from COVID-19. The rearranged chain carries TRBV7-9 and TRBJ2-4; the D gene identity is not certain. The CDR3: CASSSPSGRDIQYF. The DNA reads as follows: TGTGCCAGCAGCTCACCAAGTGGTCGCGACATTCAGTACTTC.